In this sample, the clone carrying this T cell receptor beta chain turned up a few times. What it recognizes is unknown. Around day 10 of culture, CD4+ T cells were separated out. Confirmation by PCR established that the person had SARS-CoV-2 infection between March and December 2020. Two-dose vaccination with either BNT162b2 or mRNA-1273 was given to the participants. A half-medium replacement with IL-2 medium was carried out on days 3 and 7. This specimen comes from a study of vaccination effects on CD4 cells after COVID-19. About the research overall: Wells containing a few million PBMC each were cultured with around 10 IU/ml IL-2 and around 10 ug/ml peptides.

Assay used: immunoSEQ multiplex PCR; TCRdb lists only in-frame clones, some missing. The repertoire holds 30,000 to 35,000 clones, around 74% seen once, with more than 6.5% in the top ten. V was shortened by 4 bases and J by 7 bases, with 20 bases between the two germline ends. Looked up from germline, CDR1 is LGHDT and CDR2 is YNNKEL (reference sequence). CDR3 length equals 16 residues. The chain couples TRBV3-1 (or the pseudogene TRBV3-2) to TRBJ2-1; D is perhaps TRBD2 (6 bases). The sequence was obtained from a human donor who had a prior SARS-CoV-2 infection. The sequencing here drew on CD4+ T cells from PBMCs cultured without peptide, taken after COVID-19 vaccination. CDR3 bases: TGTGCCAGCAGCCCAAACTCAGGGAGCGCGGGGAATGAGCAGTTCTTC. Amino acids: CASSPNSGSAGNEQFF.